These 17 T cell receptor beta chains came from one sample sequenced in a study of beta chain features in type 1 diabetes. Study-wide results and caveats: Among all four CD4+ subsets, Type 1 diabetes patients had TCRB CDR3s that were moderately but significantly shorter.

Antigen specificity for these receptors is unknown. Expressed TCRB transcripts were sequenced after all isolated RNA was converted to cDNA. Using immunoSEQ multiplex PCR, the repertoire was profiled, and TCRdb retains in-frame clones only, with some absent. The sample has roughly 150,000 clones; around 7.8% are singletons. Sequencing was done on a sample of central memory CD4+ T cells from blood. These receptors came from a woman in her forties with type 1 diabetes.

At least ten counts were recorded for this clone. This CDR3 is also generated by other DNA sequences in the sample. The gene calls are TRBV7-3 and TRBJ2-7, with 7 nucleotides matching TRBD1. The V gene's germline CDR1 is SGHTA and CDR2 FQGTGA. With 6 bases clipped from V and 5 bases from J, the junction kept 4 bases outside the gene matches. The CDR3 is 12 residues long. The CDR3 spells CASSPTGDEQYF. The CDR3 DNA is TGTGCCAGCAGTCCTACAGGGGACGAGCAGTACTTC.

This clone was observed a handful of times. J is TRBJ2-6 and V is TRBV7-2; possible D gene TRBD2, 6 bases. Trimming left V 4 bases short and J 0 bases short, with 10 bases between. Germline CDR1 reads SGHTA; CDR2 reads FQGNSA. This CDR3 spans 16 amino acids. This chain's CDR3 is CASSSLGGSGANVLTF. CDR3 nucleotides: TGTGCCAGCAGCTCGCTGGGGGGCTCTGGGGCCAACGTCCTGACTTTC.

In this sample, this clone turned up a few times. The chain employs TRBV4-3 and TRBJ1-3; 7 nucleotides line up with TRBD1. The V gene's germline CDR1 is LGHNA and CDR2 YSLEER. Losses at the gene ends were 6 bases for V and 7 bases for J; bases not matched to a gene: 12. The CDR3 is 15 amino acids. The CDR3 DNA reads as TGCGCCAGCAGTCTTTTACAGGGGATGGGGAACACCATATATTTT. This gives the protein CASSLLQGMGNTIYF.

V gene TRBV5-5 combines with J gene TRBJ2-1, with 8 bases fitting TRBD2. The CDR3 extends over 14 amino acids. CDR1 and CDR2 from the germline V gene are SGHKS and YYEKEE (reference sequence). Trimming removed 4 bases from V and 3 bases from J; junction bases left unmatched: 3. The CDR3 DNA sequence: TGTGCCAGCAGCGCCGGGACTAGCTACAATGAGCAGTTCTTC. Encoded protein: CASSAGTSYNEQFF.

This clone showed up just a few times. V gene TRBV5-1 combines with J gene TRBJ2-3; 8 nucleotides agree with TRBD2. The V gene end was trimmed by 3 bases and the J gene end by 3 bases; junction bases not matched to a gene: 9. The CDR3 loop spans 16 amino acids. The germline CDR1 and CDR2 sequences are SGHRS and YFSETQ. The CDR3 DNA reads as TGCGCCAGCAGCTCGGGGGGGTTTACAGAAACAGATACGCAGTATTTT. Protein product: CASSSGGFTETDTQYF.

This clone was counted a few times. This rearrangement joins TRBV5-1 to TRBJ2-1, with D perhaps matching TRBD2 (5 bases). CDR1 and CDR2 (germline): SGHRS, YFSETQ. The CDR3 loop spans 16 amino acids. Trimming took 2 bases from V and 4 from J, leaving 16 bases between them. The CDR3 DNA is TGCGCCAGCAGCTTTCCCCCTGGTGGGAGTTACAATGAGCAGTTCTTC. Translation: CASSFPPGGSYNEQFF.

The chain employs TRBV7-9 and TRBJ1-1; TRBD1 might be the D (5 bases). CDR3 size: 14 residues. The germline V and J ends were trimmed by 4 bases and 5 bases, with 14 bases remaining between them. From germline, CDR1 is SEHNR and CDR2 FQNEAQ (reference sequence). CDR3 residues: CASSSTGGVTEAFF. In DNA, the CDR3 is TGTGCCAGCAGCTCTACCGGGGGGGTGACTGAAGCTTTCTTT. Full variable domain (missing parts from reference TRBV7-9 and TRBJ1-1): DTGVSQNPRHKITKRGQNVTFRCDPISEHNRLYWYRQTLGQGPEFLTYFQNEAQLEKSRLLSDRFSAERPKGSFSTLEIQRTEQGDSAMYLCASSSTGGVTEAFFGQGTRLTVV.

The chain recombines TRBV27 with TRBJ2-7; TRBD1 agrees at 9 bases. CDR3 length equals 16 residues. In germline, CDR1 is MNHEY, CDR2 SMNVEV (reference sequence). The junction had 11 bases not matched to a gene; V was cut back by 5 bases and J by 3 bases. The chain's CDR3 is CASSPRLPGQGYEQYF. DNA for the CDR3: TGTGCCAGCAGTCCACGTCTACCGGGACAGGGCTACGAGCAGTACTTC.

The V gene is TRBV11-1, the J gene TRBJ2-7, with D unclear. The CDR3 loop spans 14 amino acids. CDR1 SGHAT and CDR2 FQDESV come from the germline V gene (reference sequence). V was cut by 5 bases and J by 1 base, with 12 bases left in between. CDR3 DNA: TGTGCCAGCAGCCCCCGGGTTTTATCCTACGAGCAGTACTTC. Its protein is CASSPRVLSYEQYF.

The genes are TRBV11-2 and TRBJ2-7; the match to TRBD2 covers 7 bases. Germline-derived CDR1 and CDR2 are SGHAT and FQNNGV. The CDR3 consists of 17 residues. The V and J ends lost 1 base and 0 bases, in that order; junction bases with no gene match: 9. The CDR3 bases are TGTGCCAGCAGCTTAGTCCATCAGCGGGGCTTCTCCTACGAGCAGTACTTC. Amino acid sequence: CASSLVHQRGFSYEQYF.

The chain carries TRBV6-6 and TRBJ1-5; tentatively, D is TRBD1 (5 bases). This CDR3 has 15 residues. The V end was cut by 5 bases, the J end by 7 bases, with 18 bases between. In germline, CDR1 is MNHNY, CDR2 SVGAGI (reference sequence). CDR3 nucleotides: TGTGCCAGCAGTGTTCAGGCCCCGGGGGAGCAGCCCCAGCATTTT. This encodes CASSVQAPGEQPQHF.

Only a few counts were recorded for this clone. This sequence joins TRBV6-5 and TRBJ2-3; D gene ambiguous. V gave up 6 bases and J gave up 8 bases, with 12 bases separating them. This CDR3 is 12 amino acids long. Looked up from germline, CDR1 is MNHEY and CDR2 is SVGAGI. CDR3 coding DNA: TGTGCCAGCAGCTCTCCTACCGGTACGCAGTATTTT. It is translated as CASSSPTGTQYF.

This clone was counted a few times. The rearrangement uses TRBV27 and TRBJ1-6, with 7 bases matching TRBD1. This CDR3 region has 13 residues. Germline V CDR1 and CDR2: MNHEY, SMNVEV (reference sequence). J lost 10 bases, V lost 2 bases, and 2 bases had no gene match. CDR3 in DNA: TGTGCCAGCAGTTTAGACAGGGAATCACCCCTCCACTTT. Amino acids: CASSLDRESPLHF.

The CDR3 DNA sequence: TGTGCCAGCAGTTACTCCGGGACAGGGGGCCTCGAAGCTTTCTTT. Its translation: CASSYSGTGGLEAFF. The chain joins TRBV6-5 to TRBJ1-1; 12 positions match TRBD1. CDR3 length: 15 amino acids. V dropped 0 bases and J dropped 8; count of bases not matched to a gene: 4. Germline CDR1 and CDR2: MNHEY and SVGAGI.

This clone was seen many times. The gene calls are TRBV29-1 and TRBJ2-2; TRBD1 agrees at 8 bases. The CDR3 spans 14 residues. CDR1 and CDR2 (germline): SQVTM, ANQGSEA. Trimming at V came to 6 bases and at J to 7 bases, leaving 10 bases not matched to a gene. CDR3 in amino acids: CSVLSQGADGELFF. The CDR3 DNA is TGCAGCGTCCTATCGCAGGGGGCGGACGGGGAGCTGTTTTTT.

The rearrangement links TRBV7-8 to TRBJ2-3, with 10 positions matching TRBD2. The J segment lost 6 bases and the V segment lost 6 bases, leaving 15 bases of the junction unmatched. This CDR3 comprises 17 residues. Germline CDR1 SGHVS, CDR2 FQNEAQ. CDR3 in DNA: TGTGCCAGCAGGGGTTCGACTAGCGGGCTTACGTGGGATACGCAGTATTTT. Its protein is CASRGSTSGLTWDTQYF.

This clone was seen more than once but under ten times. This chain links TRBV7-8 with TRBJ2-7; 8 positions match TRBD2. Trimming cost V 5 bases and J 3 bases; bases outside gene matches: 12. Germline V gives CDR1 SGHVS, CDR2 FQNEAQ. The CDR3 has 16 amino acids. The CDR3 sequence: CASSPLGSGRIYEQYF. The CDR3 DNA reads as TGTGCCAGCAGCCCACTTGGGAGCGGGAGAATCTACGAGCAGTACTTC.